This TCR beta chain stems from a study of T cells in Graves' hyperthyroidism and ophthalmopathy. Study results and caveats: Most thyroid clonotypes expanded above 0.001 were also detected in blood.

Fresh peripheral blood, roughly 10 ml of it, supplied the PBMCs. TCR beta CDR3 regions were amplified from RNA transcripts. The HTBI primer set was used in a first-round RT-PCR of the TCR CDR3. TCRdb fed the multiplex PCR reads into MiXCR, producing one record per CDR3 protein. The table has 600,000 to 850,000 distinct CDR3 sequences, 15% to 20% seen once; the top ten hold 15% to 20%. The CDR3 length is 12 residues. Trimming cost V 2 bases and J 15 bases, with 14 bases left between them. Per germline, CDR1 MNHNS and CDR2 SASEGT. In regard to this clonotype: Its target is not known.

The specimen sequenced was blood. The sequence was collected from a woman aged 45-65 years with Graves' hyperthyroidism that later progressed to Graves' ophthalmopathy. V usage is TRBV6-1 and J usage is TRBJ2-1; D tentatively reads TRBD1 or TRBD2 (5 bases each). CDR3 in DNA: TGTGCCAGCAGTGAACTGGGGGACGGAACGTTCTTC. Translating gives CASSELGDGTFF.